The 5 T cell receptor beta chains in this list originate from one sample, sequenced in a study of technical replicates of blood from a handful of donors (dated by TCRdb to about 2017). To prepare the library, the immunoSEQ multiplex PCR assay was applied. The source is immuneACCESS, and TCRdb retained only in-frame sequences with V and J called. Part of the clones is not carried over; for the studies checked, unresolved V genes explain less than half of this, and the remainder is unexplained. In all, the sample holds some 74,000 clones, and just under 97% of those were seen once. 0.2% to 0.25% of the sample goes to the ten largest clones. Sequenced material: T cells isolated from PBMCs. The receptors stem from a human donor in good health.

The chain recombines TRBV4-1 with TRBJ1-2; TRBD1 agrees at 7 bases. With 3 bases clipped from V and 8 bases from J, the junction kept 6 bases outside the gene matches. Germline lookup yields CDR1 MGHRA and CDR2 YSYEKL. The CDR3 covers 13 residues. CDR3 residues: CASSQYTGVGYTF. The CDR3 bases are TGCGCCAGCAGCCAGTACACAGGGGTCGGCTACACCTTC.

This clone was seen a single time. This chain joins TRBV5-6 and TRBJ1-3; tentatively, D is TRBD1 (5 bases). Germline V lookup: CDR1 SGHDT, CDR2 YYEEEE. V lost 1 base to trimming and J lost 2 bases, with 19 bases between them. The CDR3 runs to 18 residues. The CDR3 loop reads CASSLYVTHRNTGNTIYF. CDR3 DNA: TGTGCCAGCAGCTTGTACGTAACGCACAGGAATACTGGAAACACCATATATTTT.

The V call is TRBV30, the J call TRBJ1-2, with D tentatively TRBD1 (6 bases). The CDR3 spans 13 residues. V was pared by 2 bases and J by 4 bases, with 11 bases between. CDR1 is GTSNPN and CDR2 is SVGIG in the germline V gene (reference sequence). CDR3 DNA: TGTGCCTGGAGTCGTGGACAGACCTATGGCTACACCTTC. Protein product: CAWSRGQTYGYTF. The variable domain in full, with the rest retrieved from reference TRBV30 and TRBJ1-2, is SQTIHQWPATLVQPVGSPLSLECTVEGTSNPNLYWYRQAAGRGLQLLFYSVGIGQISSEVPQNLSASRPQDRQFILSSKKLLLSDSGFYLCAWSRGQTYGYTFGSGTRLTVV.

CDR3 in amino acids: CASTPRSGPNEQFF. In DNA form, the CDR3 reads TGTGCCAGCACCCCGAGGAGCGGGCCCAATGAGCAGTTCTTC. The chain recombines TRBV2 with TRBJ2-1; D is perhaps TRBD2 (6 bases). Germline CDR1 is SNHLY and CDR2 is FYNNEI. V was shortened by 7 bases and J by 6 bases, with 16 bases between the two germline ends. The CDR3 sequence is 14 residues long.

This clone has only one observation. J is TRBJ2-3 and V is TRBV7-9; 7 bases line up with TRBD1. V gave up 2 bases and J gave up 3 bases; unmatched junction bases: 2. The germline gives CDR1 SEHNR, CDR2 FQNEAQ (reference sequence). CDR3 length: 14 residues. This chain's CDR3 is CASSLTGETDTQYF. CDR3 DNA: TGTGCCAGCAGCTTAACAGGGGAGACAGATACGCAGTATTTT.